The 20 T cell receptor beta chains below all came from one sample that was sequenced in a study of blood T cells in healthy people across ages. For the second PCR, which ran for 7 to 11 cycles, a sample-barcoded 5' primer and a J-beta primer mix were used. TCRdb used MiXCR to reprocess the 5' RACE reads, holding one entry per CDR3 protein. The sample has hundreds of thousands of distinct CDR3 sequences; less than 25% are singletons. The same data also went into a second study, on T cells of mothers and their children.

Sequencing used blood. The receptors here all came from a boy younger than 18 in good health.

This clonotype was counted a few times. The chain couples TRBV4-2 to TRBJ2-5, with 7 nucleotides matching TRBD2. The better agreement between TRBJ2-1 and the DNA end casts doubt on the J call. The CDR3 has 16 amino acids. The germline V gene has CDR1 LGHNA and CDR2 YNFKEQ. The CDR3 reads CASSPLGLGENNEQFF. DNA of the CDR3: TGTGCCAGCAGCCCCCTAGGACTAGGAGAAAACAATGAGCAGTTCTTC.

The chain joins TRBV28 to TRBJ2-6, with D unclear. The CDR3 spans 15 residues. Per the germline V gene, CDR1 is MDHEN and CDR2 is SYDVKM. V lost 3 bases to trimming and J lost 0 bases, with 6 bases between them. CDR3 sequence: CASSFYHSGANVLTF. Here the CDR3 DNA reads TGTGCCAGCAGTTTCTACCACTCTGGGGCCAACGTCCTGACTTTC.

The chain combines TRBV5-1 with TRBJ1-2, with 10 positions matching TRBD1. The CDR3 has 13 residues. The V and J ends lost 4 bases and 6 bases, in that order; junction bases with no gene match: 3. Germline CDR1 and CDR2: SGHRS and YFSETQ. CDR3 in amino acids: CASSADRGNGYTF. The CDR3, as DNA: TGCGCCAGCAGCGCGGACAGGGGGAATGGCTACACCTTC.

The V call is TRBV3-1, the J call TRBJ1-2, with a weak D call TRBD1 (6 bases). The germline CDR1 and CDR2 sequences are LGHDT and YNNKEL (reference sequence). The CDR3 extends over 14 amino acids. V lost 1 base and J 4 bases, leaving 10 bases between the germline ends. The CDR3 region has the DNA TGTGCCAGCAGCCAAGGACAGGAGGGCTATGGCTACACCTTC. Its protein product is CASSQGQEGYGYTF. The variable domain in full, completed from reference TRBV3-1 and TRBJ1-2, reads DTAVSQTPKYLVTQMGNDKSIKCEQNLGHDTMYWYKQDSKKFLKIMFSYNNKELIINETVPNRFSPKSPDKAHLNLHINSLELGDSAVYFCASSQGQEGYGYTFGSGTRLTVV.

About this clonotype itself: A much more abundant neighbour one base away suggests this may be a read error. The gene calls are TRBV7-2 and TRBJ1-4; a weak D match, TRBD1 (6 bases). The germline CDR1 and CDR2 sequences are SGHTA and FQGNSA. The CDR3 spans 13 residues. CDR3 loop: CAGSLGGREKLFF. CDR3 nucleotide sequence: TGTGCCGGCAGCTTAGGGGGGCGGGAAAAACTGTTTTTT.

On this clonotype: Sequence at one end of the junction differs from germline and may be a read error. The chain couples TRBV13 to TRBJ2-7; TRBD1 agrees at 10 bases. CDR1 is PRHDT, CDR2 FYEKMQ, per germline (reference sequence). The CDR3 extends over 13 amino acids. Written as DNA, the CDR3 is TGTACCAGCAGCTGGGACAGGGGAGGCGAGCAGTACTTC. This codes for CTSSWDRGGEQYF.

The chain combines TRBV4-3 with TRBJ2-1; possible D gene TRBD1, 6 bases. Deletions cut 1 base from V and 10 bases from J, with 17 bases between. CDR1 and CDR2 from the germline V gene are LGHNA and YSLEER. The CDR3 covers 15 residues. CDR3 coding DNA: TGCGCCAGCAGCCAAGTCACAGGGTCCTTGGGGGAGCAGTTCTTC. This sequence encodes CASSQVTGSLGEQFF.

The chain employs TRBV7-3 and TRBJ2-5; a possible D gene is TRBD2 (6 bases). Germline CDR1 is SGHTA and CDR2 is FQGTGA. Trimming removed 6 bases at V and 2 bases at J, with 16 bases between. This CDR3 is 15 amino acids long. The CDR3: CASSQTGTGQETQYF. The CDR3 DNA is TGTGCCAGCAGTCAGACCGGGACTGGGCAAGAGACCCAGTACTTC.

This clonotype came up once. CDR3 coding DNA: TGCGCCAGCTCTAGGGGCGAAAGCAATCAGCCCCAGCATTTT. Its protein product is CASSRGESNQPQHF. The chain combines TRBV5-1 with TRBJ1-5, with D perhaps matching TRBD1 (5 bases). Germline values: CDR1 SGHRS, CDR2 YFSETQ. The CDR3 covers 14 residues. The V gene lost 7 bases and the J gene lost 1 base, with 12 bases spanning the gap.

This clonotype appeared many times. This chain joins TRBV3-1 and TRBJ2-7, with 9 bases lining up with TRBD1. J lost 4 bases, V lost 3 bases, and 4 bases had no gene match. This CDR3 has 14 amino acids. CDR1 and CDR2 from the germline V gene are LGHDT and YNNKEL (reference sequence). The CDR3 is CASSQGQGVYEQYF. The CDR3 DNA sequence: TGTGCCAGCAGCCAGGGACAGGGCGTGTACGAGCAGTACTTC.

This clonotype showed up just a few times. This rearrangement joins TRBV4-2 to TRBJ2-3; D gene unclear. Germline CDR1 reads LGHNA; CDR2 reads YNFKEQ. Trimming took 0 bases from V and 2 from J, leaving 9 bases between them. The CDR3 contains 15 residues. The CDR3 sequence is CASSQDLGFTDTQYF. CDR3 nucleotides: TGTGCCAGCAGCCAAGACCTGGGATTCACAGATACGCAGTATTTT.

The chain has TRBV7-9 and TRBJ1-2; D gene unclear. V was clipped by 7 bases and J by 4 bases, with 13 bases between them. CDR1 SEHNR and CDR2 FQNEAQ come from the germline V gene (reference sequence). The CDR3 has 13 amino acids. In nucleotides, the CDR3 is TGTGCCAGCACCTTCGCCCTCAGCTATGGCTACACCTTC. It is translated as CASTFALSYGYTF. Variable domain in full (rest from reference TRBV7-9 and TRBJ1-2): DTGVSQNPRHKITKRGQNVTFRCDPISEHNRLYWYRQTLGQGPEFLTYFQNEAQLEKSRLLSDRFSAERPKGSFSTLEIQRTEQGDSAMYLCASTFALSYGYTFGSGTRLTVV.

The chain combines TRBV29-1 with TRBJ2-2, with a weak D call TRBD1 (6 bases). Trimming pared 6 bases from V and 1 base from J, leaving 6 bases between. The CDR3 is 12 residues long. Germline V lookup: CDR1 SQVTM, CDR2 ANQGSEA. This chain's CDR3 is CSVQGNTGELFF. In DNA form, the CDR3 reads TGCAGCGTACAGGGGAACACCGGGGAGCTGTTTTTT.

Ten or more counts support this clonotype. The CDR3 region has the DNA TGCGCCAGCATGTGGAGCGGGGGATCCAACAATGAGCAGTTCTTC. Amino acids: CASMWSGGSNNEQFF. The V gene is TRBV5-1, the J gene TRBJ2-1; 8 bases are a match to TRBD2. Per germline, CDR1 SGHRS and CDR2 YFSETQ. Trimming removed 6 bases from V and 5 bases from J; junction bases left unmatched: 10. The CDR3 has 15 residues.

This clonotype was recorded at least ten times. The rearrangement uses TRBV27 and TRBJ2-1; D is ambiguous. Per the germline V gene, CDR1 is MNHEY and CDR2 is SMNVEV (reference sequence). V lost 3 bases and J lost 0, with 6 bases in between. CDR3 length: 14 amino acids. This CDR3 is CASSLRGSYNEQFF. The CDR3 nucleotides read TGTGCCAGCAGTTTGAGAGGCTCCTACAATGAGCAGTTCTTC.

V and J are TRBV25-1 and TRBJ2-5, with unresolved D. Trimming took off 4 bases at V and 1 base at J, with 19 bases between the two ends. Germline CDR1 is MGHDK and CDR2 is SYGVNS. The CDR3 has 17 residues. In DNA, the CDR3 is TGTGCCAGCAGTGGCTTGAGCACTACCATCCTCCAAGAGACCCAGTACTTC. Its protein is CASSGLSTTILQETQYF.

The chain recombines TRBV4-1 with TRBJ2-5, with D perhaps assigned TRBD1 or TRBD2 (5 bases each). CDR3 size: 13 residues. The germline V gene encodes CDR1 MGHRA and CDR2 YSYEKL. V lost 4 bases, J lost 4 bases, and 10 bases lay in between. The CDR3 loop reads CASSLTEGETQYF. In DNA form, the CDR3 reads TGCGCCAGCAGCCTGACAGAGGGAGAGACCCAGTACTTC.

The chain's CDR3 is CASSLPWAGPLNEQFF. The CDR3 DNA is TGTGCCAGCAGCCTACCATGGGCGGGGCCCCTCAATGAGCAGTTCTTC. The chain links TRBV11-1 to TRBJ2-1, with D possibly being TRBD2 (6 bases). The CDR3 consists of 16 residues. The V end was cut by 5 bases, the J end by 6 bases, with 20 bases between. CDR1 and CDR2 from the germline V gene are SGHAT and FQDESV (reference sequence). The full variable domain, in which reference TRBV11-1 and TRBJ2-1 provide the parts outside the CDR3, is EAEVAQSPRYKITEKSQAVAFWCDPISGHATLYWYRQILGQGPELLVQFQDESVVDDSQLPKDRFSAERLKGVDSTLKIQPAELGDSAMYLCASSLPWAGPLNEQFFGPGTRLTVL.

The chain recombines TRBV11-2 with TRBJ2-6; no firm D call. CDR3 length equals 16 residues. Trimming took 5 bases from V and 2 from J, leaving 13 bases between them. Germline V CDR1 and CDR2: SGHAT, FQNNGV. The CDR3 is CASSITGGAGANVLTF. In nucleotides, the CDR3 is TGTGCCAGCAGCATTACCGGTGGAGCTGGGGCCAACGTCCTGACTTTC. Full variable domain (remainder filled in from reference TRBV11-2 and TRBJ2-6): EAGVAQSPRYKIIEKRQSVAFWCNPISGHATLYWYQQILGQGPKLLIQFQNNGVVDDSQLPKDRFSAERLKGVDSTLKIQPAKLEDSAVYLCASSITGGAGANVLTFGAGSRLTVL.

The chain combines TRBV27 with TRBJ2-2; D perhaps matches TRBD2 (6 bases). This CDR3 is 15 amino acids long. Germline-derived CDR1 and CDR2 are MNHEY and SMNVEV (reference sequence). V was trimmed by 4 bases and J by 1 base, leaving 10 bases between them. CDR3 region: CASSSVSGNTGELFF. The CDR3 DNA reads as TGTGCCAGCAGTTCGGTTAGCGGGAACACCGGGGAGCTGTTTTTT.